Below, one T cell receptor (beta chain) is given with its context. The data belong to a study of metastatic and nonmetastatic thyroid tumors. TCRdb re-analyzed the PCR reads through MiXCR. This table holds roughly 22,000 clones, less than 45% found once. Patients underwent thyroid surgery, and none had received any treatment before it. V lost 5 bases, J lost 6 bases, and 9 bases stayed unmatched. The CDR3 extends over 14 amino acids. Germline assignment: CDR1 SQVTM and CDR2 ANQGSEA. The chain carries TRBV29-1 and TRBJ2-1; 8 bases map to TRBD1. Material: blood. The receptor was derived from a male donor with papillary thyroid cancer or a benign thyroid nodule (not recorded which). Some clones in this sample may be carry-over from other donors' samples. The DNA for the CDR3 is TGCAGCGTTTGGGTCAGGGGGCATGTCAATGAGCAGTTCTTC. It codes for CSVWVRGHVNEQFF.